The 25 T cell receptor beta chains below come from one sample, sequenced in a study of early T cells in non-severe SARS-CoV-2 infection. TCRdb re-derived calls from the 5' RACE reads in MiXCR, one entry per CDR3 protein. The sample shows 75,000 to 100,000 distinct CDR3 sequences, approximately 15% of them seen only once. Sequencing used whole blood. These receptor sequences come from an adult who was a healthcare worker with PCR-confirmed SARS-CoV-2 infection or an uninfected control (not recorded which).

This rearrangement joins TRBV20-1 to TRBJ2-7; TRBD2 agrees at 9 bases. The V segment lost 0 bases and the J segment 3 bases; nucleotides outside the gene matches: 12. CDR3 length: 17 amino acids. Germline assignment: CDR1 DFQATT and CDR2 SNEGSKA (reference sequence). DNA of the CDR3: TGCAGTGCTAGAGAGGCCGCAGTAGCGGGAGTACTCTACGAGCAGTACTTC. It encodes CSAREAAVAGVLYEQYF.

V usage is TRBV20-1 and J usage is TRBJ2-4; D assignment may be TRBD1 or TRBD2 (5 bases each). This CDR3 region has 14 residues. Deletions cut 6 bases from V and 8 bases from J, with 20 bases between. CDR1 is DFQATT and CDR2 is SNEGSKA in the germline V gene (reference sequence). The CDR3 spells CSAWDPAKKHIQYF. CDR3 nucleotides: TGCAGTGCCTGGGACCCGGCCAAAAAACACATTCAGTACTTC.

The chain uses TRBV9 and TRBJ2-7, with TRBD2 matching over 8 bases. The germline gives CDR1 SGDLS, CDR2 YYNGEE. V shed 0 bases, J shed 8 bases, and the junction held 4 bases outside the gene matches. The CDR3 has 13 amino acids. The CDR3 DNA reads TGTGCCAGCAGCGTAGGGACTAGCAACAAGCAGTACTTC. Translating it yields CASSVGTSNKQYF. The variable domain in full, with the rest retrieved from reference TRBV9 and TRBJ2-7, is DSGVTQTPKHLITATGQRVTLRCSPRSGDLSVYWYQQSLDQGLQFLIQYYNGEERAKGNILERFSAQQFPDLHSELNLSSLELGDSALYFCASSVGTSNKQYFGPGTRLTVT.

Here the CDR3 DNA reads TGCAGTGCTAGGTCGACTAGCGGGAGGGCGGGTGAGCAGTTCTTC. Amino acid sequence: CSARSTSGRAGEQFF. This rearrangement joins TRBV20-1 to TRBJ2-1; TRBD2 agrees at 14 bases. J was trimmed by 9 bases and V by 3 bases; bases with no gene match: 7. The V gene's germline CDR1 is DFQATT and CDR2 SNEGSKA (reference sequence). This CDR3 is built from 15 residues.

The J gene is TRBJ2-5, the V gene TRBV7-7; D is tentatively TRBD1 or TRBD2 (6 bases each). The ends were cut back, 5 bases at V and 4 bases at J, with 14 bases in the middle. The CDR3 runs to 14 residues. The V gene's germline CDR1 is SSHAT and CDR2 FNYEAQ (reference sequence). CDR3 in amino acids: CASSPTGAGETQYF. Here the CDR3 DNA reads TGTGCCAGCAGCCCTACGGGGGCTGGAGAGACCCAGTACTTC.

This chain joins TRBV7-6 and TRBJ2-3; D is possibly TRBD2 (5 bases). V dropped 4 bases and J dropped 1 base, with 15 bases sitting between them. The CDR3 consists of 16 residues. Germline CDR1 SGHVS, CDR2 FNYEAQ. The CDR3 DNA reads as TGTGCCAGCAGCTCACGGACTGTCCGGGGCACAGATACGCAGTATTTT. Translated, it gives CASSSRTVRGTDTQYF.

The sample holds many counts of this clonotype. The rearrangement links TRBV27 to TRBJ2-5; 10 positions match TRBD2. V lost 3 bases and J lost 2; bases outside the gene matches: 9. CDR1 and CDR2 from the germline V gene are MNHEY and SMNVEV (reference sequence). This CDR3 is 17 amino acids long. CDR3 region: CASSFQAGGEVQETQYF. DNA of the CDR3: TGTGCCAGCAGTTTTCAAGCGGGAGGGGAGGTACAAGAGACCCAGTACTTC.

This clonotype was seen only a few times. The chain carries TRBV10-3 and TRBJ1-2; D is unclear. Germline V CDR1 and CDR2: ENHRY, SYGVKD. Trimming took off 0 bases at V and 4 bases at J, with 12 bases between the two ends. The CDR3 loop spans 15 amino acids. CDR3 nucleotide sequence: TGTGCCATCAGTGAGTCCCCCCCAGCGGGCTATGGCTACACCTTC. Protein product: CAISESPPAGYGYTF.

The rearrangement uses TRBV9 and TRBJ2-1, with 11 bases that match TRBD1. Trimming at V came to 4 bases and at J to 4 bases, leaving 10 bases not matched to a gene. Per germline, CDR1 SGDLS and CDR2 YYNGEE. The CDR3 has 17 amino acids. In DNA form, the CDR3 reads TGTGCCAGCAGCTCATTCGTAGGGACAGGGGGTTACAATGAGCAGTTCTTC. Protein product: CASSSFVGTGGYNEQFF.

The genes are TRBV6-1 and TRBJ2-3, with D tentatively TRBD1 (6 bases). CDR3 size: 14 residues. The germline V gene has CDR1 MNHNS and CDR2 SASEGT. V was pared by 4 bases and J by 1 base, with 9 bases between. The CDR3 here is CASSVQGGTDTQYF. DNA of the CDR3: TGTGCCAGCAGTGTACAGGGTGGCACAGATACGCAGTATTTT.

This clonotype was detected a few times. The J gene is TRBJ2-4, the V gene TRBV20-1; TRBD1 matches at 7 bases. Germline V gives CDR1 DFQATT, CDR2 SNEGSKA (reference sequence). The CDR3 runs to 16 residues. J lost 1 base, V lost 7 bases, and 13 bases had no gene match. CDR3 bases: TGCAGTGTCCCGAACAGGGGAACAGGGGCCAAAAACATTCAGTACTTC. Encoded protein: CSVPNRGTGAKNIQYF.

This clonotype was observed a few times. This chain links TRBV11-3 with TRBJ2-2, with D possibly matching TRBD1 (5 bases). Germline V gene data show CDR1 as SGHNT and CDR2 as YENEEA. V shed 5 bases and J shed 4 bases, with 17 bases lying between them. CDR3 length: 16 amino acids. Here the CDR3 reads CASSPEGARSTGELFF. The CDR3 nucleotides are TGTGCCAGCAGCCCCGAAGGGGCGAGGAGCACCGGGGAGCTGTTTTTT.

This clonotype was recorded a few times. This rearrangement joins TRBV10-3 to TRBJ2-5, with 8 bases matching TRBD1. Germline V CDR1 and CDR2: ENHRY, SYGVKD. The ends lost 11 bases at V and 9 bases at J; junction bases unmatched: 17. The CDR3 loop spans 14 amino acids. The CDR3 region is CASARGTTGAAQYF. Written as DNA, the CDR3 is TGTGCCTCCGCACGGGGAACGACAGGGGCGGCCCAGTACTTC.

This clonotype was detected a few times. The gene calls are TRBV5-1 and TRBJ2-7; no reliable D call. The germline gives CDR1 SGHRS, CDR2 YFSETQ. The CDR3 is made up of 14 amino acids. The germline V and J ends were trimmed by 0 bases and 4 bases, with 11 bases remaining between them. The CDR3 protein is CASSLDGQPYEQYF. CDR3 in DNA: TGCGCCAGCAGCTTGGATGGGCAACCGTACGAGCAGTACTTC.

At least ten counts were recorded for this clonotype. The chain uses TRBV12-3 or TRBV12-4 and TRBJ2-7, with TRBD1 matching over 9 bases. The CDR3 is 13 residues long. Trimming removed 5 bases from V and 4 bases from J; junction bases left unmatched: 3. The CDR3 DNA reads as TGTGCCAGCAGTCCAGGACAGGGGTACGAGCAGTACTTC. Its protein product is CASSPGQGYEQYF.

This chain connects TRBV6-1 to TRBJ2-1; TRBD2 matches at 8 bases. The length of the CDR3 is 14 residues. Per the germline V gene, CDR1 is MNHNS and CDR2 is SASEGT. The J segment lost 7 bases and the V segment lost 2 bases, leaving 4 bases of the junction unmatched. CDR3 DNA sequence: TGTGCCAGCAGTGAATGGTTAGCGGGGAATGAGCAGTTCTTC. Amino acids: CASSEWLAGNEQFF.

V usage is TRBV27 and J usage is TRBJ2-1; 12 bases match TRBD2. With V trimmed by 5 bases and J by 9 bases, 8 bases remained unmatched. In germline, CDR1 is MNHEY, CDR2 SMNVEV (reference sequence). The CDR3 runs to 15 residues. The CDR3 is CASSPGLAGYSEQFF. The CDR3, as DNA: TGTGCCAGCAGTCCGGGACTAGCGGGTTACTCTGAGCAGTTCTTC.

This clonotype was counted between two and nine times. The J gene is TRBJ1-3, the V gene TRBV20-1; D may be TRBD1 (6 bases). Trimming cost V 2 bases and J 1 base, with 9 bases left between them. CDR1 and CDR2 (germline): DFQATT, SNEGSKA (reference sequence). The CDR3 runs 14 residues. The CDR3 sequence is CSARLGGSGNTIYF. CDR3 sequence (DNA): TGCAGTGCTAGACTAGGGGGGTCTGGAAACACCATATATTTT.

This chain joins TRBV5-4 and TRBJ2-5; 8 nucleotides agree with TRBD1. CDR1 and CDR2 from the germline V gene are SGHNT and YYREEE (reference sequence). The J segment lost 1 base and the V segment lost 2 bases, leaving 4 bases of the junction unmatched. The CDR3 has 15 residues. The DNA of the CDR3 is TGTGCCAGCAGCTTCGACAGGGGCCCCCAAGAGACCCAGTACTTC. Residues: CASSFDRGPQETQYF.

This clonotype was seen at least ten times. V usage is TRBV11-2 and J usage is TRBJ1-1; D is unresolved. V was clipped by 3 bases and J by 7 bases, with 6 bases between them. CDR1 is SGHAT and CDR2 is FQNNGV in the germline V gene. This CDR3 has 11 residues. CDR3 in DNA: TGTGCCAGCAGCTTGGGGTATGAAGCTTTCTTT. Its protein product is CASSLGYEAFF.

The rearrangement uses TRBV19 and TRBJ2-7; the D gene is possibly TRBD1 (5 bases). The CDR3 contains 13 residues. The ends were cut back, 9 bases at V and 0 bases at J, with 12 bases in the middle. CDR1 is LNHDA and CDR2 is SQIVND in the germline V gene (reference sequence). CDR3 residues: CASQKDNSYEQYF. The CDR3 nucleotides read TGTGCCAGCCAGAAGGACAACTCCTACGAGCAGTACTTC.

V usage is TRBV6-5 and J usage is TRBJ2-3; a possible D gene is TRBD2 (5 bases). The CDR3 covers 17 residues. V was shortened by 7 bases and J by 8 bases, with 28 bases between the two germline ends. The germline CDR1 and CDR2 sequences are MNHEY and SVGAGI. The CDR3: CASTPPPGFPHEGTQYF. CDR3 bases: TGTGCCAGCACCCCACCGCCCGGTTTCCCCCATGAGGGTACGCAGTATTTT.

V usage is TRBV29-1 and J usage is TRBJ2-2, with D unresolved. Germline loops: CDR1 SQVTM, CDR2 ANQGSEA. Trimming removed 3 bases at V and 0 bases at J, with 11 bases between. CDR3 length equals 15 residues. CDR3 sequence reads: CSVERRDPNTGELFF. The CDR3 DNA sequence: TGCAGCGTTGAGCGGAGAGATCCGAACACCGGGGAGCTGTTTTTT.

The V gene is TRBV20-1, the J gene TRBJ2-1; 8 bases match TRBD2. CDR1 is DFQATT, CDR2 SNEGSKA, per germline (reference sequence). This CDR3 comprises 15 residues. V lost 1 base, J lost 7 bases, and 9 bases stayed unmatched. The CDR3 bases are TGCAGTGCTAGAGTCGGGACTAGGGTCGTTAATGAGCAGTTCTTC. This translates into CSARVGTRVVNEQFF.

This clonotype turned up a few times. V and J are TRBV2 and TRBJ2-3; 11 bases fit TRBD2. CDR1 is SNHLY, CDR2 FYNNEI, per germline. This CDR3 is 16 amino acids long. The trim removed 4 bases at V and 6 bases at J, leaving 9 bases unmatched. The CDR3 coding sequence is TGTGCCAGCAGTGTTTCGGGGACTAGCGGAACTGATACGCAGTATTTT. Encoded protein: CASSVSGTSGTDTQYF.